This T cell receptor (beta chain) was sequenced in a study of T-cell memory formation after mild COVID-19 (dated by TCRdb to the early 2020s). With regard to the full study: TCR sequence clusters from the two donors were largely donor specific. In two donors, T-cell clones that expanded and contracted after mild COVID-19 were followed by sequencing TCRalpha and TCRbeta repertoires longitudinally. Two young, previously healthy adult volunteers, one female and one male, were included in the cohort.

With respect to this clonotype: The antigen it recognizes is unknown. One base away there is no much larger clone; base qualities are not given.

Inclusive of the bounding cysteine and phenylalanine, the CDR3 is 14 residues long. Solely the CDR3 DNA is kept, with 42 bases framed from the first base. V loses 8 bases, J loses 3 bases, and the germline ends lie 14 bases apart. Sequencing relied on an Illumina NovaSeq 6000. cDNA libraries for TCRalpha and TCRbeta were prepared by 5'RACE using constant-segment primers, with sample barcodes and unique molecular identifiers added. RNA was extracted from every sample with Trizol reagent. Amplification of the libraries took two PCR steps, and the second step added a second sample barcode plus Illumina TruSeq adapters. The libraries were sequenced on an Illumina NovaSeq using 2 x 150 bp paired-end reads. In the original analysis: With migec v1.2.7, reads were demultiplexed and then collapsed into UMI-guided consensus sequences. With mixcr v2.1.11, UMI consensuses were aligned to TRA and TRB V and J templates and assembled into clonotypes. Clonotypes were classified as expanded or contracted when called significant by both edgeR and NoisET, with noise models trained on biological replicates. For edgeR calls, the thresholds were a false discovery rate-adjusted p below 0.01 and a log2 fold-change of 1. As an exploratory analysis of dynamics, max-normalized trajectories of the 1000 most abundant clonotypes were examined by PCA with hierarchical clustering. Each responding clone was given a CD4 or CD8 phenotype based on the CD4+ and CD8+ repertoires, which had been sequenced separately. TCRdb passed the public sequencing reads through fastp at Q25 and MiXCR, retaining productive beta sequences. Each CDR3 protein appears once, grouped with its most common genes and DNA. These V and J calls rely on TCRdb rather than the paper's analysis. This sample holds 200,000 to 250,000 distinct CDR3 sequences; about 15% were observed only once. The biggest ten clones account for 3.5% of the sample.

What the work shows at the level of the full study, not this receptor alone: From day 15 to 85, contracting clones showed balanced CD4/CD8 phenotypes, whereas a second wave of clones that expanded from day 15 to 37 leaned towards CD4+. Some responding clones were detected in pre-infection memory, which suggested that pre-existing cross-reactive memory T cells had joined the SARS-CoV-2 response. Whether the second-wave clones peaking on day 37 were SARS-CoV-2 specific was not confirmed. Only a couple of mild cases were covered by the study, and larger cohorts that include severe cases with pre-infection samples were considered necessary. Contracting CD4+ clones were located mainly in the CM and EM memory subsets, whereas CD8+ clones were found to be enriched in EMRA.

PBMCs were isolated by Ficoll-Paque density gradient centrifugation. Sequenced: PBMCs or a T cell subset sorted from them (not recorded which). This chain is built from TRBV12-3 or TRBV12-4 and TRBJ1-5; the D segment cannot be called with confidence. This TCR was recovered from a man aged 18 to 35 who had mild COVID-19 (a few samples of this study predate the infection). The sample titles of this study are shuffled in the database, so cell type and time point are left out; the donor was told from shared clones. The nucleotide sequence is TGTGCCAGCGGGTTCGGTGCTTTCAATCAGCCCCAGCATTTT. Protein translation: CASGFGAFNQPQHF.